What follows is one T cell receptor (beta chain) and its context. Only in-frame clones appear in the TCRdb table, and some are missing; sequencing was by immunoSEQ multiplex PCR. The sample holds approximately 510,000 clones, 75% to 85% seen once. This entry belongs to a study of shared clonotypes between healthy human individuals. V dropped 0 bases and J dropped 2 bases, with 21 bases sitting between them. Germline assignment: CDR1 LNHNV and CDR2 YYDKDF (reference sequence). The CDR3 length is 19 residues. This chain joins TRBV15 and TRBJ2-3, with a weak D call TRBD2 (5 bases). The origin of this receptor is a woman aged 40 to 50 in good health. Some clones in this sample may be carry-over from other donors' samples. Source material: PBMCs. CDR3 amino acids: CATSRDLGGRIHHTDTQYF. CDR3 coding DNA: TGTGCCACCAGCAGAGATCTTGGCGGGCGGATTCACCACACAGATACGCAGTATTTT.